This TCR beta chain was captured in a study of T cells after yellow fever vaccination. Trimming removed 1 base from V and 10 bases from J; junction bases left unmatched: 5. Germline values: CDR1 SGHAT, CDR2 FQNNGV. This CDR3 has 15 residues. TCRdb reprocessed the 5' RACE reads via MiXCR and lists one record per CDR3 protein. The sample has 65,000 to 90,000 distinct CDR3 sequences, approximately 7.5% seen once. In this sample, this clonotype turned up a few times. The receptor was isolated from a young man who received the YFV17D yellow fever vaccine. Sequenced here: CD8+ T cells sorted from PBMCs, sampled on the day of the yellow fever booster vaccination. The V call is TRBV11-2, the J call TRBJ2-1, with 12 positions matching TRBD2. This CDR3 is CASSLGRLAGAEQFF. CDR3 coding DNA: TGTGCCAGCAGCTTAGGGAGACTAGCGGGAGCCGAGCAGTTCTTC.